This TCR beta chain was documented in a study of cytomegalovirus exposure and HLA in healthy donors. In the study overall: T cells numbering around 190 million yielded 117 million unique TCR beta sequences in an earlier analysis.

The PCR was carried out with 60 Vbeta primers and 13 Jbeta primers. Method: immunoSEQ multiplex PCR; TCRdb's copy keeps in-frame clones and lacks some. The sample has fewer than 150,000 clones, 79% seen once. As concerns this clone: What it recognizes is unknown.

Study-level findings and limits: Most TCR sequences proved rare, with some public TCRs found in many donors. Some 17,000 TCR beta sequences were associated with HLA alleles at 0.05 false discovery rate in a later analysis. From TCR beta sequences, most subjects' HLA-A and HLA-B alleles were reportedly predicted accurately.

The J segment lost 5 bases and the V segment lost 4 bases, leaving 9 bases of the junction unmatched. Germline V gives CDR1 LNHNV, CDR2 YYDKDF (reference sequence). The CDR3 runs 15 residues. This TCR came from a man aged 35-49 years in good health and CMV-seropositive. Sequencing was done on a sample of PBMCs. The genes are TRBV15 and TRBJ2-3; TRBD2 aligns across 7 bases. CDR3 residues: CATSKRAGVGDTQYF. As DNA, the CDR3 is TGTGCCACCAGCAAAAGGGCGGGAGTTGGAGATACGCAGTATTTT.